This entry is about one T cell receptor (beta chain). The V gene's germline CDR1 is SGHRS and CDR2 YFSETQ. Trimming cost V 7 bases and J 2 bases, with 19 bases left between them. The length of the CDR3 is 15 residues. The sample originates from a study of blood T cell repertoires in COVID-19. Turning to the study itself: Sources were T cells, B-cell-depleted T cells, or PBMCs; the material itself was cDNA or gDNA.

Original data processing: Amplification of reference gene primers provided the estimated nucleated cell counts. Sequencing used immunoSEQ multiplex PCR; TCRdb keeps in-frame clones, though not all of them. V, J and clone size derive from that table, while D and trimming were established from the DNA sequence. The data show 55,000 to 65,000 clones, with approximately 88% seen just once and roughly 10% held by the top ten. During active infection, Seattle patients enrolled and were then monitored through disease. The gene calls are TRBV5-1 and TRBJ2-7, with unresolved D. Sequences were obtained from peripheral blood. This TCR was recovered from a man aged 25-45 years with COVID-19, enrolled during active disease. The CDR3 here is CASRRLLEVAYEQYF. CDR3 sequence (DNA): TGCGCCAGCCGCCGTCTGTTAGAGGTCGCCTACGAGCAGTACTTC.